These 26 T cell receptor beta chains originate from one sample sequenced in a study of identical twins (dated by TCRdb to about 2016). Library method: 5' RACE. The sequencer listed for this sample is Illumina HiSeq 2000. The public reads were reanalyzed by TCRdb: fastp trimming at Q25, MiXCR alignment, in-frame beta chains only. Rows matching on CDR3 protein sequence are summarized as one entry with the most common DNA and genes. The sample profile shows some 1,600,000 distinct CDR3 sequences; less than 40% of them were found once. More than 0.25% of the sample lies in the top ten. Sequenced: cord blood. The receptors shown here come from a newborn girl in good health.

Regarding this clonotype: Just one base apart from a much larger clone, this may be a read error. This chain connects TRBV5-1 to TRBJ2-1; D remains unclear. V was clipped by 1 base and J by 13 bases, with 12 bases between them. Per germline, CDR1 SGHRS and CDR2 YFSETQ. The CDR3 runs to 12 residues. For the CDR3, the DNA is TGCGCCAGCAGCTTGACTGAAGAGACCCAGTTCTTC. This codes for CASSLTEETQFF.

At least ten counts were recorded for this clonotype. This chain uses TRBV7-2 with TRBJ2-2; D is unclear. Germline loops: CDR1 SGHTA, CDR2 FQGNSA. V was cut by 2 bases and J by 6 bases, with 4 bases left in between. There are 12 residues in the CDR3. CDR3 sequence reads: CASSLSSGELFF. CDR3 coding DNA: TGTGCCAGCAGCTTATCCTCCGGGGAGCTGTTTTTT.

The chain employs TRBV5-1 and TRBJ2-3; maybe TRBD1 (6 bases). This CDR3 has 20 amino acids. CDR1 is SGHRS, CDR2 YFSETQ, per germline. V lost 0 bases, J lost 1 base, and 24 bases lay in between. This CDR3 is CASSLGPRRATGFGTDTQYF. DNA for the CDR3: TGCGCCAGCAGCTTGGGGCCAAGGCGCGCAACAGGGTTTGGCACAGATACGCAGTATTTT.

This clonotype has a count of ten or more. This rearrangement joins TRBV2 to TRBJ1-2; D remains unclear. Trimming shortened V by 3 bases and J by 4 bases, and 9 bases separated the two germline ends. This CDR3 has 13 amino acids. The germline V gene encodes CDR1 SNHLY and CDR2 FYNNEI. The CDR3 loop is CASSDGSSYGYTF. CDR3 in DNA: TGTGCCAGCAGTGACGGCAGTTCCTATGGCTACACCTTC.

This chain links TRBV20-1 with TRBJ1-6, with D possibly being TRBD1 (5 bases). V shed 1 base and J shed 8 bases, with 12 bases lying between them. Germline V gives CDR1 DFQATT, CDR2 SNEGSKA (reference sequence). The CDR3 consists of 14 residues. This chain's CDR3 is CSARVRGEDSPLHF. In nucleotides, the CDR3 is TGCAGTGCTAGAGTACGGGGCGAGGATTCACCCCTCCACTTT.

A word on this clonotype: The junction departs from the called germline gene at one end, perhaps through a read error. This chain joins TRBV12-3 or TRBV12-4 and TRBJ1-1, with 9 nucleotides matching TRBD1. This CDR3 contains 12 residues. CDR3 amino acids: CAGRTGQGQAFF. The DNA for the CDR3 is TGTGCCGGCAGGACCGGACAGGGGCAAGCTTTCTTT.

The J gene is TRBJ1-4, the V gene TRBV5-1; 7 bases map to TRBD1. With V trimmed by 0 bases and J by 7 bases, 6 bases remained unmatched. The CDR3 runs to 15 residues. Germline CDR1 is SGHRS and CDR2 is YFSETQ. CDR3: CASSLGGQPAEKLFF. As DNA, the CDR3 is TGCGCCAGCAGCTTGGGGGGACAGCCCGCTGAAAAACTGTTTTTT.

This clonotype appeared a few times. The chain carries TRBV5-1 and TRBJ2-1; the match to TRBD2 covers 14 bases. This CDR3 is built from 17 residues. V was clipped by 4 bases and J by 2 bases; unmatched bases: 5. Germline lookup yields CDR1 SGHRS and CDR2 YFSETQ. In DNA form, the CDR3 reads TGCGCCAGCAGCGCACGGACTAGCGGGGGGCCCTACAATGAGCAGTTCTTC. Residues: CASSARTSGGPYNEQFF.

The count of this clonotype is one. The CDR3 loop reads CASSPPGYLSYEQYF. The CDR3 DNA is TGTGCCAGCAGTCCGCCGGGATACCTATCCTACGAGCAGTACTTC. The genes are TRBV27 and TRBJ2-7; perhaps TRBD2 as D (5 bases). The CDR3 totals 15 residues. Per germline, CDR1 MNHEY and CDR2 SMNVEV (reference sequence). The V end lost 5 bases, the J end lost 1 base, and 15 bases lay between the germline ends.

This clonotype has a count of ten or more. The chain's CDR3 is CASSVGRLAGVYEQYF. The CDR3, as DNA: TGTGCCAGCAGCGTAGGGCGGCTAGCGGGAGTGTACGAGCAGTACTTC. The J gene is TRBJ2-7, the V gene TRBV9; 10 bases align to TRBD2. V trimming: 0 bases; J trimming: 4 bases; junction bases outside the gene matches: 7. The CDR3 runs to 16 residues. Per the germline V gene, CDR1 is SGDLS and CDR2 is YYNGEE.

The chain links TRBV11-2 to TRBJ2-1; D unresolved. CDR1 and CDR2 (germline): SGHAT, FQNNGV. This CDR3 has 14 amino acids. V lost 1 base and J lost 6, with 10 bases in between. CDR3 in amino acids: CASSLGPISNEQFF. CDR3 bases: TGTGCCAGCAGCTTAGGCCCCATTAGCAATGAGCAGTTCTTC. The whole variable domain, remainder taken from reference TRBV11-2 and TRBJ2-1, is EAGVAQSPRYKIIEKRQSVAFWCNPISGHATLYWYQQILGQGPKLLIQFQNNGVVDDSQLPKDRFSAERLKGVDSTLKIQPAKLEDSAVYLCASSLGPISNEQFFGPGTRLTVL.

A few counts support this clonotype. This sequence joins TRBV21-1 and TRBJ1-4; the D call TRBD1 from the table was never checked on the DNA. TRBV21-1 represents a pseudogene. The CDR3 is 14 amino acids. The chain's CDR3 is CASSPWDTNEKLFF. As DNA, the CDR3 is TGTGCCAGCAGCCCCTGGGACACTAATGAAAAACTGTTTTTT.

This clonotype was seen more than once but under ten times. This sequence joins TRBV7-9 and TRBJ2-1; TRBD2 matches at 11 bases. The better agreement between TRBJ2-7 and the DNA end casts doubt on the J call. The CDR3 runs 18 residues. Per germline, CDR1 SEHNR and CDR2 FQNEAQ (reference sequence). The CDR3 reads CASSSSWASGRLYNEQYF. As DNA, the CDR3 is TGTGCCAGCAGCTCCTCTTGGGCTAGCGGGAGGCTCTACAATGAGCAGTACTTC.

This clonotype was recorded once. A much larger clone differs by one base, so this may be a read error. The gene calls are TRBV2 and TRBJ2-3; D ambiguous. CDR3 length equals 14 residues. CDR1 is SNHLY and CDR2 is FYNNEI in the germline V gene. The CDR3 nucleotides are TGTGCCAGCAGTAATGAGGTTTCCACAGATACGCAGTCTTTT. It encodes CASSNEVSTDTQSF.

CDR3 sequence (DNA): TGTGCCAGCAGTTTCCAGCGGGAGTATCGAGGTAATGAGCAGTACTTC. This translates into CASSFQREYRGNEQYF. The chain recombines TRBV12-3 or TRBV12-4 with TRBJ2-7, with 8 bases matching TRBD2. V gave up 3 bases and J gave up 7 bases; unmatched junction bases: 14. The CDR3 sequence is 16 residues long.

This clonotype was detected many times. V and J are TRBV27 and TRBJ2-5, with D possibly being TRBD2 (5 bases). V was shortened by 4 bases and J by 4 bases, with 13 bases between the two germline ends. Germline CDR1 MNHEY, CDR2 SMNVEV (reference sequence). The CDR3 extends over 14 amino acids. The CDR3 spells CASSSRTLRETQYF. As DNA, the CDR3 is TGTGCCAGCAGTTCAAGGACTCTTAGAGAGACCCAGTACTTC.

The rearrangement links TRBV6-1 to TRBJ2-7; D may be TRBD1 (6 bases). The CDR3 extends over 15 amino acids. V gave up 1 base and J gave up 2 bases, with 12 bases separating them. Per the germline V gene, CDR1 is MNHNS and CDR2 is SASEGT. This chain's CDR3 is CASSEDPGAAYEQYF. CDR3 nucleotides: TGTGCCAGCAGTGAAGATCCAGGGGCCGCCTACGAGCAGTACTTC.

The chain has TRBV25-1 and TRBJ1-6, with D uncertain. The length of the CDR3 is 12 residues. Germline assignment: CDR1 MGHDK and CDR2 SYGVNS. V was cut by 1 base and J by 7 bases, with 2 bases left in between. The CDR3 sequence: CASSESNSPLHF. CDR3 nucleotide sequence: TGTGCCAGCAGTGAATCAAATTCACCCCTCCACTTT.

The rearrangement uses TRBV24-1 and TRBJ2-3, with TRBD1 identical over 9 bases. Trimming cost V 7 bases and J 6 bases; bases outside gene matches: 4. CDR3 length: 13 residues. Germline loops: CDR1 KGHDR, CDR2 SFDVKD. The DNA for the CDR3 is TGTGCCACCAGAGACAGGGGGTCCGATACGCAGTATTTT. Translated, it gives CATRDRGSDTQYF.

This clonotype was counted between two and nine times. The J gene is TRBJ2-1, the V gene TRBV29-1; D not certain. The CDR3 contains 14 residues. Trimming left V 8 bases short and J 0 bases short, with 14 bases between. Germline values: CDR1 SQVTM, CDR2 ANQGSEA. The CDR3 coding sequence is TGCAGCTCATCCCGGATAAGCTCCTACAATGAGCAGTTCTTC. It codes for CSSSRISSYNEQFF.

The genes are TRBV29-1 and TRBJ2-5; TRBD2 aligns across 7 bases. The CDR3 is 16 residues long. The junction had 9 bases not matched to a gene; V was cut back by 1 base and J by 1 base. Germline V CDR1 and CDR2: SQVTM, ANQGSEA. The chain's CDR3 is CSVEVGGGRIQETQYF. The CDR3 DNA reads TGCAGCGTTGAAGTGGGGGGGGGACGGATCCAAGAGACCCAGTACTTC.

The chain has TRBV13 and TRBJ2-7; D possibly matches TRBD1 or TRBD2 (5 bases each). Germline CDR1 reads PRHDT; CDR2 reads FYEKMQ (reference sequence). Trimming removed 3 bases at V and 3 bases at J, with 12 bases between. This CDR3 spans 14 amino acids. This CDR3 reads CASSLRQRYYEQYF. CDR3 sequence (DNA): TGTGCCAGCAGCTTGAGACAGCGGTACTACGAGCAGTACTTC. Full variable domain (outside the CDR3, taken from reference TRBV13 and TRBJ2-7): AAGVIQSPRHLIKEKRETATLKCYPIPRHDTVYWYQQGPGQDPQFLISFYEKMQSDKGSIPDRFSAQQFSDYHSELNMSSLELGDSALYFCASSLRQRYYEQYFGPGTRLTVT.

The gene calls are TRBV6-5 and TRBJ2-4; 7 bases match TRBD2. The germline gives CDR1 MNHEY, CDR2 SVGAGI. CDR3 length: 14 amino acids. The trim removed 5 bases at V and 2 bases at J, leaving 3 bases unmatched. CDR3 in DNA: TGTGCCAGCAGTCGTAGCGGGTCCAAAAACATTCAGTACTTC. Its translation is CASSRSGSKNIQYF.

The chain carries TRBV11-2 and TRBJ2-1; 11 bases line up with TRBD2. J gave up 7 bases and V 5 bases, and 13 bases lay outside the gene matches. CDR1 is SGHAT and CDR2 is FQNNGV in the germline V gene. This CDR3 region has 17 residues. The DNA for the CDR3 is TGTGCCAGCAGCCCCCGGACCACTAGCGGGAGTCATAATGAGCAGTTCTTC. This sequence encodes CASSPRTTSGSHNEQFF.

This clonotype has more than one count but fewer than ten. J is TRBJ1-2 and V is TRBV3-1, with 7 bases lining up with TRBD1. Per the germline V gene, CDR1 is LGHDT and CDR2 is YNNKEL (reference sequence). Losses at the gene ends were 3 bases for V and 5 bases for J; bases not matched to a gene: 6. The CDR3 covers 14 residues. The CDR3 region is CASSHFAGGYGYTF. The CDR3 DNA sequence: TGTGCCAGCAGCCATTTCGCAGGGGGGTATGGCTACACCTTC.

The rearrangement links TRBV5-1 to TRBJ2-7, with no clear D. Trimming shortened V by 4 bases and J by 2 bases, and 13 bases separated the two germline ends. The length of the CDR3 is 14 residues. Germline CDR1 is SGHRS and CDR2 is YFSETQ. The DNA for the CDR3 is TGCGCCAGCAGCCCGAGTACCCGGACCTACGAGCAGTACTTC. Translation gives CASSPSTRTYEQYF.